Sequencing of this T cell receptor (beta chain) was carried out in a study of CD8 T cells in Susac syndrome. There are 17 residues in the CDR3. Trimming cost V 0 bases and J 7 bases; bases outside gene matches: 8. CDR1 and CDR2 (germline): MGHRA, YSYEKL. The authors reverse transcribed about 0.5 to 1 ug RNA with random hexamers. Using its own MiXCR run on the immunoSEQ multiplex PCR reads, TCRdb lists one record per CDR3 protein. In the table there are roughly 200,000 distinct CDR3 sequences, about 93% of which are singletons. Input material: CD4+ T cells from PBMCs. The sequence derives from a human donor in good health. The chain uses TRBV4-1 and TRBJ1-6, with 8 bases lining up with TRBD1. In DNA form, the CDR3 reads TGCGCCAGCAGCCAAGATGCCTCCGGACAGGGCAATTCACCCCTCCACTTT. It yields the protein CASSQDASGQGNSPLHF.